The rows below give T cell receptor beta chains drawn from one sample of a study. TCRdb ran MiXCR on the 5' RACE reads and lists one entry per CDR3 protein. The sample shows roughly 8,500 distinct CDR3 sequences, approximately 46% of them seen only once. Input material: Tregs sorted from a lymph node. These receptors were collected from a female donor with breast cancer. CDR3s include the opening cysteine and the closing phenylalanine or tryptophan. A D gene is named only where the DNA matches it firmly. Rows give clone size only sometimes, using once, few, many, or a class for an expanded clone.

CDR3 DNA: TGCAGTGCTAGAGTAACAGACAACAATGAGCAGTTCTTC
CDR3 protein: CSARVTDNNEQFF
V gene: TRBV20-1
D gene: NA
J gene: TRBJ2-1
clone size: NA

CDR3 DNA: TGTGCTAGCCGGGACAGTAATGAAAAACTGTTTTTT
CDR3 protein: CASRDSNEKLFF
V gene: TRBV7-7
D gene: TRBD1
J gene: TRBJ1-4
clone size: NA

CDR3 DNA: TGTGCCACCAGCAGAGATCTTAGGAGCTCCTACAATGAGCAGTTCTTC
CDR3 protein: CATSRDLRSSYNEQFF
V gene: TRBV15
D gene: NA
J gene: TRBJ2-1
clone size: NA

CDR3 DNA: TGTGCCAGCAGTTTAGGGACACACAATGAGCAGTATTTT
CDR3 protein: CASSLGTHNEQYF
V gene: TRBV27
D gene: NA
J gene: TRBJ2-3
clone size: NA

CDR3 DNA: TGTGCCAGCAGCTTAGACGGTCTCACAGATACGCAGTATTTT
CDR3 protein: CASSLDGLTDTQYF
V gene: TRBV7-2
D gene: NA
J gene: TRBJ2-3
clone size: few

CDR3 DNA: TGTGCCAGCAGGATGAAGACAGGGGGCCGGCAGCCCCAGCATTTT
CDR3 protein: CASRMKTGGRQPQHF
V gene: TRBV6-5
D gene: TRBD1
J gene: TRBJ1-5
clone size: NA

CDR3 DNA: TGCGCCAGCAGCTTGGATCAGGGGAGGGGCACAGATACGCAGTATTTT
CDR3 protein: CASSLDQGRGTDTQYF
V gene: TRBV5-1
D gene: NA
J gene: TRBJ2-3
clone size: NA

CDR3 DNA: TGTGCCAGCAGCGGCACGACAGGGGGCGTGAACGAGCAGTACTTC
CDR3 protein: CASSGTTGGVNEQYF
V gene: TRBV9
D gene: TRBD1
J gene: TRBJ2-7
clone size: few

CDR3 DNA: TGTGCCAGTAGCCTACGGGGAAGTCAGCCCCAGCATTTT
CDR3 protein: CASSLRGSQPQHF
V gene: TRBV4-2
D gene: NA
J gene: TRBJ1-5
clone size: NA

CDR3 DNA: TGTGCCAGCAGCTTGGATTTTCAGGACAGGGTGGCCAATGAGCAGTTCTTC
CDR3 protein: CASSLDFQDRVANEQFF
V gene: TRBV5-6
D gene: TRBD1
J gene: TRBJ2-1
clone size: NA

CDR3 DNA: TGTGCCAGCAGCCTAAGTCCAGGGGGCGGTCTTGGCTACACCTTC
CDR3 protein: CASSLSPGGGLGYTF
V gene: TRBV6-1
D gene: TRBD1
J gene: TRBJ1-2
clone size: NA

CDR3 DNA: TGCGCCAGCAGCCCTAGGACCCCCCCAGATACGCAGTATTTT
CDR3 protein: CASSPRTPPDTQYF
V gene: TRBV5-1
D gene: NA
J gene: TRBJ2-3
clone size: NA

CDR3 DNA: TGTGCCAGCAGCTACCCGGGACAGGGGTTCTACGAGCAGTACTTC
CDR3 protein: CASSYPGQGFYEQYF
V gene: TRBV7-9
D gene: TRBD1
J gene: TRBJ2-7
clone size: NA

CDR3 DNA: TGCAGTGCTGGCCGGGACAGGGATACTGAAGCTTTCTTT
CDR3 protein: CSAGRDRDTEAFF
V gene: TRBV20-1
D gene: TRBD1
J gene: TRBJ1-1
clone size: few

CDR3 DNA: TGTGCCAGCAGCACCCCCATGGACAGCCGGACTGAAGCTTTCTTT
CDR3 protein: CASSTPMDSRTEAFF
V gene: TRBV12-3/TRBV12-4
D gene: NA
J gene: TRBJ1-1
clone size: NA

CDR3 DNA: TGTGCCAGCAGCCAAGAACGACTAGTGTCCGGAACCGGGGAGCTGTTTTTT
CDR3 protein: CASSQERLVSGTGELFF
V gene: TRBV4-2
D gene: NA
J gene: TRBJ2-2
clone size: NA

CDR3 DNA: TGTGCCAGCAGTTTAGGGGCCTACGAGCAGTACTTC
CDR3 protein: CASSLGAYEQYF
V gene: TRBV12-3/TRBV12-4
D gene: NA
J gene: TRBJ2-7
clone size: few

CDR3 DNA: TGTGCCAGCAGCGCCACCAGCGGCGAAAGCTCCTACGAGCAGTACTTC
CDR3 protein: CASSATSGESSYEQYF
V gene: TRBV7-9
D gene: NA
J gene: TRBJ2-7
clone size: NA

CDR3 DNA: TGCAGTGCTAGAGATCCCCGGGATCCGGGACAGCCCTTCTTC
CDR3 protein: CSARDPRDPGQPFF
V gene: TRBV20-1
D gene: TRBD1
J gene: TRBJ2-7
clone size: few

CDR3 DNA: TGTGCCAGCACCCTGGGGGGGGCTAGCACAGATACGCAGTATTTT
CDR3 protein: CASTLGGASTDTQYF
V gene: TRBV9
D gene: NA
J gene: TRBJ2-3
clone size: NA

CDR3 DNA: TGTGCCATCAGTGAGGACAGGACTAGCGGGAGGGAGAGCTCCTACAATGAGCAGTTCTTC
CDR3 protein: CAISEDRTSGRESSYNEQFF
V gene: TRBV10-3
D gene: TRBD2
J gene: TRBJ2-1
clone size: NA

CDR3 DNA: TGCGCCAGCAGCAGGGGTAGCACAGATACGCAGTATTTT
CDR3 protein: CASSRGSTDTQYF
V gene: TRBV4-1
D gene: NA
J gene: TRBJ2-3
clone size: NA

CDR3 DNA: TGCGCCAGCAGCCAAGGGGGAGGGGGCTACGAGCAGTACTTC
CDR3 protein: CASSQGGGGYEQYF
V gene: TRBV4-1
D gene: NA
J gene: TRBJ2-7
clone size: NA

CDR3 DNA: TGCGCCAGCAGCCAAGACGGACAGCCCCCGTTCTTC
CDR3 protein: CASSQDGQPPFF
V gene: TRBV4-1
D gene: NA
J gene: TRBJ2-1
clone size: few

CDR3 DNA: TGTGCCAGCAGTGACCGGGACAGGGGCGATTGGCGCTACACCTTC
CDR3 protein: CASSDRDRGDWRYTF
V gene: TRBV5-6
D gene: TRBD1
J gene: TRBJ1-2
clone size: NA

CDR3 DNA: TGTGCCAGCAGCTTCGGGTCCGGGCGGAGGGTATACAATGAGCAGTTCTTC
CDR3 protein: CASSFGSGRRVYNEQFF
V gene: TRBV7-9
D gene: NA
J gene: TRBJ2-1
clone size: NA

CDR3 DNA: TGCGCCAGCAGCCCCTCGGGGGTTGATGAGCAGTTCTTC
CDR3 protein: CASSPSGVDEQFF
V gene: TRBV5-1
D gene: NA
J gene: TRBJ2-1
clone size: NA

CDR3 DNA: TGCGCCAGCAGCGACCCTAGCGATTACAATGAGCAGTTCTTC
CDR3 protein: CASSDPSDYNEQFF
V gene: TRBV5-1
D gene: NA
J gene: TRBJ2-1
clone size: NA

CDR3 DNA: TGTGCCAGCAGCCCCGAAGCGGCTCCGGGACTAGCGGGAGTAGCCTACGAGCAGTACTTC
CDR3 protein: CASSPEAAPGLAGVAYEQYF
V gene: TRBV9
D gene: TRBD2
J gene: TRBJ2-7
clone size: NA

CDR3 DNA: TGTGCCAGCAGTTACTCGGTGGGACCCTACCAAGAGACCCAGTACTTC
CDR3 protein: CASSYSVGPYQETQYF
V gene: TRBV6-2/TRBV6-3
D gene: NA
J gene: TRBJ2-5
clone size: NA

CDR3 DNA: TGTGCCAGCAGCACGGGACTAGACAATGAGCAGTTCTTC
CDR3 protein: CASSTGLDNEQFF
V gene: TRBV5-6
D gene: TRBD2
J gene: TRBJ2-1
clone size: NA

CDR3 DNA: TGTGCCAGCAGCCCCCCCGGAGTGGGGTTCTGGGTGTACTTCTTC
CDR3 protein: CASSPPGVGFWVYFF
V gene: TRBV11-2
D gene: NA
J gene: TRBJ2-1
clone size: few

CDR3 DNA: TGCGCCAGCAGCCCCAGGGGGCCGCAAGAGACCCAGTACTTC
CDR3 protein: CASSPRGPQETQYF
V gene: TRBV5-1
D gene: TRBD1
J gene: TRBJ2-5
clone size: NA

CDR3 DNA: TGTGCCAGCACCGCGGACAGGGATCAGCCCCAGCATTTT
CDR3 protein: CASTADRDQPQHF
V gene: TRBV6-1
D gene: TRBD1
J gene: TRBJ1-5
clone size: once

CDR3 DNA: TGTGCCAGCAGCGATCTAGAGAATGAGCAGTTCTTC
CDR3 protein: CASSDLENEQFF
V gene: TRBV7-3
D gene: NA
J gene: TRBJ2-1
clone size: NA

CDR3 DNA: TGTGCCAGCAGTTACTCGATTGGGACTAGCGGGAGTTTGGATACGCAGTATTTT
CDR3 protein: CASSYSIGTSGSLDTQYF
V gene: TRBV6-5
D gene: TRBD2
J gene: TRBJ2-3
clone size: once

CDR3 DNA: TGTGCCAGCAGCGGGGGGGTCGGGACCCAGTACTTC
CDR3 protein: CASSGGVGTQYF
V gene: TRBV12-3/TRBV12-4
D gene: TRBD2
J gene: TRBJ2-5
clone size: NA

CDR3 DNA: TGTGCCAGCAGCCAAAACGGGGGGCAGGAGACCCAGTACTTC
CDR3 protein: CASSQNGGQETQYF
V gene: TRBV12-3/TRBV12-4
D gene: NA
J gene: TRBJ2-5
clone size: NA

CDR3 DNA: TGTGCCAGCAGAACAACAGGAACTGAAGCTTTCTTT
CDR3 protein: CASRTTGTEAFF
V gene: TRBV5-6
D gene: NA
J gene: TRBJ1-1
clone size: few

CDR3 DNA: TGCGCCAGCAGCCCAAGGGGGGGGGGCCGAGAGACCCAGTACTTC
CDR3 protein: CASSPRGGGRETQYF
V gene: TRBV5-1
D gene: NA
J gene: TRBJ2-5
clone size: few

CDR3 DNA: TGTGCCAGCAGTACTCGGACAGGGGACTACGAGCAGTACTTC
CDR3 protein: CASSTRTGDYEQYF
V gene: TRBV27
D gene: TRBD1
J gene: TRBJ2-7
clone size: NA

CDR3 DNA: TGCGCCAGCAGCCCCAGTAGCGGCATGGGAGATACGCAGTATTTT
CDR3 protein: CASSPSSGMGDTQYF
V gene: TRBV4-1
D gene: NA
J gene: TRBJ2-3
clone size: NA

CDR3 DNA: TGTGCCAGCAGCCTCGGAAGCAGCCCCTACAATGAGCAGTTCTTC
CDR3 protein: CASSLGSSPYNEQFF
V gene: TRBV6-5
D gene: NA
J gene: TRBJ2-1
clone size: NA

CDR3 DNA: TGTGCCAGCAGTCTAGCGGGCCCTAAAGAGACCCAGTACTTC
CDR3 protein: CASSLAGPKETQYF
V gene: TRBV7-6
D gene: TRBD2
J gene: TRBJ2-5
clone size: medium-sized

CDR3 DNA: TGTGCCAGCAGCTCACTTCCCGGGGCGCCCGGGGAGCTGTTTTTT
CDR3 protein: CASSSLPGAPGELFF
V gene: TRBV7-6
D gene: NA
J gene: TRBJ2-2
clone size: NA

CDR3 DNA: TGTGCCAGCAGCCAAGTCTCCCCTGGGGGCACAGATACGCAGTATTTT
CDR3 protein: CASSQVSPGGTDTQYF
V gene: TRBV3-1
D gene: NA
J gene: TRBJ2-3
clone size: NA

CDR3 DNA: TGTGCCAGCAGCTTAGCGGGACCCGGGCCCGATGAGCAGTTCTTC
CDR3 protein: CASSLAGPGPDEQFF
V gene: TRBV7-8
D gene: NA
J gene: TRBJ2-1
clone size: NA